Listed here are 10 T cell receptor beta chains from one sample, sequenced in a study of identical twins. TCRdb used MiXCR to reprocess the 5' RACE reads, holding one entry per CDR3 protein. The table has about 550,000 distinct CDR3 sequences, about a fifth seen once. The sample was also linked to a second study, of yellow fever vaccine responses in identical twins.

Source material: CD4+ T cells sorted from blood. These receptor sequences come from a woman aged 18-29 years in good health.

The J gene is TRBJ2-1, the V gene TRBV5-6; D is unresolved. Trimming pared 0 bases from V and 4 bases from J, leaving 11 bases between. CDR1 is SGHDT and CDR2 is YYEEEE in the germline V gene. CDR3 length: 15 amino acids. CDR3 DNA: TGTGCCAGCAGCTTGGGCGACCGACAATACAATGAGCAGTTCTTC. It translates to CASSLGDRQYNEQFF.

This clonotype was counted only a few times. The V gene is TRBV15, the J gene TRBJ1-1; D may be TRBD1 (6 bases). This CDR3 region has 14 residues. The V gene's germline CDR1 is LNHNV and CDR2 YYDKDF (reference sequence). Trimming took off 1 base at V and 13 bases at J, with 19 bases between the two ends. The CDR3 spells CATSRVLGARGGFF. CDR3 bases: TGTGCCACCAGCAGAGTGTTGGGGGCTAGAGGGGGTTTCTTT.

This chain uses TRBV6-1 with TRBJ2-7; 12 bases line up with TRBD2. Per germline, CDR1 MNHNS and CDR2 SASEGT. J gave up 1 base and V 4 bases, and 11 bases lay outside the gene matches. The CDR3 runs to 18 residues. This CDR3 reads CASSGTSGTRKYSYEQYF. The CDR3 DNA follows: TGTGCCAGCAGTGGGACTAGCGGGACTAGGAAATATTCCTACGAGCAGTACTTC.

V usage is TRBV3-1 and J usage is TRBJ2-7, with 9 positions matching TRBD2. Unmatched junction bases numbered 5, after V lost 4 bases and J lost 7 bases. Per germline, CDR1 LGHDT and CDR2 YNNKEL (reference sequence). The CDR3 length is 13 residues. DNA for the CDR3: TGTGCCAGCAGCCGGCTAGCGGGAAATGAGCAGTACTTC. As protein: CASSRLAGNEQYF.

The chain links TRBV27 to TRBJ2-5; D is perhaps TRBD2 (5 bases). The V and J ends lost 4 bases and 1 base respectively, with 19 bases between them. The CDR3 covers 17 residues. CDR1 MNHEY and CDR2 SMNVEV come from the germline V gene (reference sequence). CDR3 nucleotide sequence: TGTGCCAGCAGTTCCTCGCGGGCCACAAACATCCAAGAGACCCAGTACTTC. This encodes CASSSSRATNIQETQYF.

The gene calls are TRBV20-1 and TRBJ2-1; the D gene is possibly TRBD1 (5 bases). The CDR3 extends over 14 amino acids. The V gene lost 7 bases and the J gene lost 0 bases, with 13 bases spanning the gap. Germline values: CDR1 DFQATT, CDR2 SNEGSKA (reference sequence). The CDR3 sequence is CSEGNPNSYNEQFF. The CDR3 nucleotides are TGCAGTGAGGGGAACCCTAACTCCTACAATGAGCAGTTCTTC.

The chain employs TRBV28 and TRBJ2-5, with D uncertain. Germline V lookup: CDR1 MDHEN, CDR2 SYDVKM. CDR3 size: 15 residues. V lost 6 bases and J 4 bases, leaving 18 bases between the germline ends. The CDR3 sequence: CASSIGQVGRETQYF. The CDR3 nucleotides read TGTGCCAGCAGCATTGGCCAGGTCGGGCGAGAGACCCAGTACTTC.

This clonotype was recorded a few times. V usage is TRBV5-1 and J usage is TRBJ2-1; D is possibly TRBD1 or TRBD2 (5 bases each). The germline gives CDR1 SGHRS, CDR2 YFSETQ. The V gene lost 2 bases and the J gene lost 2 bases, with 11 bases spanning the gap. This CDR3 comprises 15 residues. The CDR3 bases are TGCGCCAGCAGCTTAGGGGACGGACCCTACAATGAGCAGTTCTTC. Amino acid sequence: CASSLGDGPYNEQFF.

The chain joins TRBV7-9 to TRBJ2-2; 12 nucleotides line up with TRBD2. This CDR3 has 15 residues. V dropped 5 bases and J dropped 6; count of bases not matched to a gene: 4. Germline lookup yields CDR1 SEHNR and CDR2 FQNEAQ (reference sequence). CDR3 nucleotide sequence: TGTGCCAGCAGCGGGCGACTAGCGGGAGCCGGGGAGCTGTTTTTT. This codes for CASSGRLAGAGELFF.

This clonotype has at least ten counts. The chain carries TRBV6-1 and TRBJ2-1, with D perhaps TRBD2 (6 bases). The length of the CDR3 is 15 residues. The germline V gene has CDR1 MNHNS and CDR2 SASEGT. The ends were cut back, 4 bases at V and 0 bases at J, with 10 bases in the middle. CDR3 sequence: CASSGGGSSYNEQFF. DNA for the CDR3: TGTGCCAGCAGTGGTGGAGGGAGCTCCTACAATGAGCAGTTCTTC.